This TCR beta chain stems from a study of blood T cell repertoires in COVID-19. Data came from immunoSEQ multiplex PCR; TCRdb stores just in-frame clones and leaves some out. This table has some 450,000 clones, 85% to 90% appearing once. The specimen was peripheral blood. This receptor was obtained from a young man with COVID-19, enrolled during active disease.

The CDR3 is CASSGGQYNEQFF. The CDR3 nucleotides read TGTGCCAGTAGTGGGGGACAGTACAATGAGCAGTTCTTC. V and J are TRBV19 and TRBJ2-1; 7 bases align to TRBD1. CDR1 and CDR2 (germline): LNHDA, SQIVND (reference sequence). J was trimmed by 4 bases and V by 5 bases; bases with no gene match: 2. The CDR3 is 13 residues long.